This T cell receptor (beta chain) was documented in a study of blood T cell repertoires in COVID-19. Clones were sequenced by immunoSEQ multiplex PCR, and TCRdb holds only the in-frame ones, with some missing. The data contain some 260,000 clones, approximately 81% of them singletons. The CDR3 has 17 amino acids. V lost 3 bases and J 4 bases, leaving 19 bases between the germline ends. Germline CDR1 and CDR2: MGHRA and YSYEKL. The receptor was isolated from a woman between 18 and 30 years old with acute or convalescent COVID-19. Sequenced input: peripheral blood. The rearrangement joins TRBV4-1 to TRBJ2-1; no clear D gene. CDR3 in amino acids: CASSQPILRSPYNEQFF. The CDR3 nucleotides are TGCGCCAGCAGCCAGCCCATCTTGCGGAGCCCATACAATGAGCAGTTCTTC.